This entry is about one TCR beta chain. This record belongs to a study of blood T cell repertoires in COVID-19. Participants reported their clinical history, and cohort assignment relied on those reports. The CDR3 is 14 amino acids. Trimming cost V 8 bases and J 7 bases; bases outside gene matches: 9. Germline CDR1 reads MNHEY; CDR2 reads SVGAGI. The assay was immunoSEQ multiplex PCR, and TCRdb's table has in-frame clones only and misses some. The data show about 340,000 clones, about 92% seen once. The sequence came from a woman aged 25-40 years who had recovered from COVID-19. Source material: PBMCs or T cells enriched from blood (not recorded which). The rearrangement links TRBV6-5 to TRBJ2-1; TRBD1 matches 9 bases. CDR3 in amino acids: CASHPGQGGNEQFF. For the CDR3, the DNA is TGTGCCAGCCATCCGGGACAGGGTGGAAATGAGCAGTTCTTC.